This passage covers 19 T cell receptor beta chains from one sample sequenced in a study of blood T cell repertoires in COVID-19. The repertoire was sequenced with immunoSEQ multiplex PCR; TCRdb's copy has only in-frame clones and lacks some. The sample has hundreds of thousands of clones; approximately 80% are singletons. The specimen was peripheral blood. The source of these receptors is an elderly man with acute or convalescent COVID-19.

The V and J genes are TRBV5-1 and TRBJ1-1, with D maybe TRBD1 (5 bases). V shed 5 bases and J shed 0 bases, with 14 bases lying between them. The V gene's germline CDR1 is SGHRS and CDR2 YFSETQ. The length of the CDR3 is 15 residues. CDR3 protein: CASRVATEMNTEAFF. The CDR3 DNA follows: TGCGCCAGCAGGGTCGCGACAGAGATGAACACTGAAGCTTTCTTT.

The chain carries TRBV5-1 and TRBJ2-1; D not certain. CDR1 SGHRS and CDR2 YFSETQ come from the germline V gene. Trimming pared 6 bases from V and 6 bases from J, leaving 13 bases between. CDR3 size: 13 residues. CDR3 in DNA: TGCGCCAGCAAACTCTCGAGGATCAATGAGCAGTTCTTC. Translated: CASKLSRINEQFF. The whole variable domain, filled in from reference TRBV5-1 and TRBJ2-1, reads KAGVTQTPRYLIKTRGQQVTLSCSPISGHRSVSWYQQTPGQGLQFLFEYFSETQRNKGNFPGRFSGRQFSNSRSEMNVSTLELGDSALYLCASKLSRINEQFFGPGTRLTVL.

This clone has only a few counts. V gene TRBV5-1 combines with J gene TRBJ1-2; possibly TRBD1 for D (5 bases). V lost 4 bases to trimming and J lost 4 bases, with 14 bases between them. Per germline, CDR1 SGHRS and CDR2 YFSETQ. The CDR3 is 14 amino acids. The CDR3 reads CASSTYPGPYGYTF. The CDR3 bases are TGCGCCAGCAGCACCTACCCAGGGCCCTATGGCTACACCTTC.

The rearrangement links TRBV9 to TRBJ2-5; 10 nucleotides match TRBD1. The CDR3 runs to 16 residues. CDR1 is SGDLS, CDR2 YYNGEE, per germline. V trimming: 3 bases; J trimming: 5 bases; junction bases outside the gene matches: 10. CDR3 region: CASSASGTGVWETQYF. The CDR3 bases are TGTGCCAGCAGCGCTTCCGGGACAGGGGTTTGGGAGACCCAGTACTTC.

This chain links TRBV2 with TRBJ1-5; D ambiguous. In germline, CDR1 is SNHLY, CDR2 FYNNEI. The V end was cut by 3 bases, the J end by 2 bases, with 11 bases between. The CDR3 runs to 15 residues. DNA for the CDR3: TGTGCCAGCAGTGATCGGTTGGCGGGCAATCAGCCCCAGCATTTT. Translating gives CASSDRLAGNQPQHF. Based on the CDR3 plus reference TRBV2 and TRBJ1-5, the full variable domain is EPEVTQTPSHQVTQMGQEVILRCVPISNHLYFYWYRQILGQKVEFLVSFYNNEISEKSEIFDDQFSVERPDGSNFTLKIRSTKLEDSAMYFCASSDRLAGNQPQHFGDGTRLSIL.

The chain carries TRBV11-2 and TRBJ2-1; perhaps TRBD2 as D (5 bases). The germline V and J ends were trimmed by 4 bases and 8 bases, with 15 bases remaining between them. CDR3 length: 14 amino acids. CDR1 and CDR2 (germline): SGHAT, FQNNGV. The CDR3 region has the DNA TGTGCCAGCAGCTCCCGTGGAGAGGGCGATGAGCAGTTCTTC. Translation gives CASSSRGEGDEQFF.

The V gene is TRBV18, the J gene TRBJ1-2, with TRBD1 identical over 9 bases. Germline CDR1 is KGHSH and CDR2 is LQKENI. J gave up 4 bases and V 3 bases, and 12 bases lay outside the gene matches. The CDR3 is 17 amino acids. The CDR3 bases are TGTGCCAGCTCACCGAGTGGGACAGGGATCCCCGTCTATGGCTACACCTTC. Translating gives CASSPSGTGIPVYGYTF.

This chain joins TRBV5-1 and TRBJ1-1; possible D gene TRBD1, 5 bases. V lost 0 bases and J 10 bases, leaving 10 bases between the germline ends. The germline V gene encodes CDR1 SGHRS and CDR2 YFSETQ. The CDR3 spans 12 residues. The CDR3 loop reads CASSLGRGVAFF. Here the CDR3 DNA reads TGCGCCAGCAGCTTGGGGAGGGGAGTAGCTTTCTTT.

The V and J genes are TRBV6-2 or TRBV6-3 and TRBJ2-5; 9 nucleotides align to TRBD1. The CDR3 runs to 16 residues. Germline CDR1 and CDR2: MNHEY and SVGEGT. V shed 5 bases, J shed 4 bases, and the junction held 11 bases outside the gene matches. Written as DNA, the CDR3 is TGTGCCAGCAGTGACAGGGACAGGGACCTTCTAGAGACCCAGTACTTC. This encodes CASSDRDRDLLETQYF.

The genes are TRBV6-6 and TRBJ1-5, with a tentative D call TRBD1 (5 bases). CDR3 length equals 16 residues. V was trimmed by 7 bases and J by 1 base, leaving 17 bases between them. Germline V gene data show CDR1 as MNHNY and CDR2 as SVGAGI (reference sequence). As DNA, the CDR3 is TGTGCCAGCATCGCAAGGGGTAGTCCAAGCAATCAGCCCCAGCATTTT. Its translation is CASIARGSPSNQPQHF.

The J gene is TRBJ2-7, the V gene TRBV6-5; 8 nucleotides align to TRBD2. The CDR3 contains 14 residues. In germline, CDR1 is MNHEY, CDR2 SVGAGI. After removal of 6 bases from V and 5 bases from J, the junction contained 9 bases not matched to a gene. CDR3 DNA: TGTGCCAGCAGACGCGGGGGGAGCGTCCACGAGCAGTACTTC. Translation gives CASRRGGSVHEQYF.

The rearrangement uses TRBV19 and TRBJ1-5; D gene ambiguous. The CDR3 has 13 amino acids. Germline loops: CDR1 LNHDA, CDR2 SQIVND (reference sequence). Trimming stripped 5 bases from V and 2 bases from J, with 7 bases between. The CDR3 nucleotides are TGTGCCAGTAGTGGTGAGGGCAATCAGCCCCAGCATTTT. Translating it yields CASSGEGNQPQHF.

For this clone: Within the sample, other DNA sequences also encode this same CDR3. V and J are TRBV7-2 and TRBJ2-7; TRBD2 matches at 9 bases. In germline, CDR1 is SGHTA, CDR2 FQGNSA. CDR3 length: 15 residues. The trim removed 5 bases at V and 0 bases at J, leaving 5 bases unmatched. CDR3 protein: CASSPSGTRSYEQYF. The CDR3 nucleotides are TGTGCCAGCAGCCCTAGCGGGACTCGCTCCTACGAGCAGTACTTC.

This chain uses TRBV2 with TRBJ2-1; tentative D call: TRBD2 (5 bases). V dropped 5 bases and J dropped 0 bases, with 11 bases sitting between them. Germline CDR1 and CDR2: SNHLY and FYNNEI. This CDR3 is built from 15 residues. DNA for the CDR3: TGTGCCAGCAGTCGCGGGTACAGCTCCTACAATGAGCAGTTCTTC. Translating gives CASSRGYSSYNEQFF.

The V and J genes are TRBV7-9 and TRBJ2-7, with TRBD1 matching over 7 bases. The V and J ends lost 2 bases and 3 bases, in that order; junction bases with no gene match: 1. Germline CDR1 reads SEHNR; CDR2 reads FQNEAQ (reference sequence). The CDR3 is 13 amino acids. The CDR3 reads CASSLSGGYEQYF. Written as DNA, the CDR3 is TGTGCCAGCAGCTTATCAGGGGGCTACGAGCAGTACTTC.

This clone was found a few times. V and J are TRBV25-1 and TRBJ2-3, with 7 positions matching TRBD1. The CDR3 is 15 amino acids. The V segment lost 4 bases and the J segment 5 bases; nucleotides outside the gene matches: 9. CDR1 and CDR2 (germline): MGHDK, SYGVNS. The CDR3 DNA reads TGTGCCAGCAGTGGATACGACAGGGTCCTAGATACGCAGTATTTT. This encodes CASSGYDRVLDTQYF.

A few counts support this clone. V gene TRBV5-1 combines with J gene TRBJ2-7; 7 positions match TRBD1. The CDR3 runs to 13 residues. Looked up from germline, CDR1 is SGHRS and CDR2 is YFSETQ. With V trimmed by 2 bases and J by 2 bases, 1 base remained unmatched. In DNA form, the CDR3 reads TGCGCCAGCAGCTTACAGGGGACCTACGAGCAGTACTTC. Its translation: CASSLQGTYEQYF.

The chain is built from TRBV5-6 and TRBJ1-3, with 9 nucleotides matching TRBD1. The CDR3 contains 19 residues. The trim removed 0 bases at V and 0 bases at J, leaving 10 bases unmatched. Germline CDR1 reads SGHDT; CDR2 reads YYEEEE. CDR3 coding DNA: TGTGCCAGCAGCTTGGGGACAGGGGCCCCGATCAGCTCTGGAAACACCATATATTTT. This codes for CASSLGTGAPISSGNTIYF.

A remark on this clone: Other DNA sequences of this sample code for an identical CDR3. This chain links TRBV24-1 with TRBJ2-1, with D maybe TRBD2 (5 bases). The V end was cut by 1 base, the J end by 0 bases, with 9 bases between. Germline values: CDR1 KGHDR, CDR2 SFDVKD. The length of the CDR3 is 16 residues. CDR3: CATSDFEGSSYNEQFF. The CDR3, as DNA: TGTGCCACCAGTGATTTCGAGGGTAGCTCCTACAATGAGCAGTTCTTC.